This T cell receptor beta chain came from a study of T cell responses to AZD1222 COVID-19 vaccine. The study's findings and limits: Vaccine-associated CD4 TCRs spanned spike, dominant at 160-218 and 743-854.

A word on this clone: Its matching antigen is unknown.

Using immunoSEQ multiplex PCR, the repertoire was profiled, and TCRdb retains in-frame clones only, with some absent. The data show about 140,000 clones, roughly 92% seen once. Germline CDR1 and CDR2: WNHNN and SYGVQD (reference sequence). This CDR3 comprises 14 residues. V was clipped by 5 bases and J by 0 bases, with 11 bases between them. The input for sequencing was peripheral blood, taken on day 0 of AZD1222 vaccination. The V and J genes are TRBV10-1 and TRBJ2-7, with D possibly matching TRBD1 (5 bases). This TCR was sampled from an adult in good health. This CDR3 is CASSPTAFSYEQYF. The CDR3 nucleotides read TGCGCCAGCAGTCCGACAGCCTTCTCCTACGAGCAGTACTTC.